This is a list of T cell receptor beta chains from one sample in a study of shared clonotypes between healthy human individuals. Measured with immunoSEQ multiplex PCR; TCRdb has only the in-frame clones, and not every one. The repertoire holds around 610,000 clones, with approximately 96% as singletons. Material for sequencing was naive CD8+ T cells sorted from blood. The receptors were sampled from a young woman in good health. The CDR3 runs from the conserved cysteine through the conserved F or W. D genes are given only for firm matches. The listing skips clone size in some rows; elsewhere it reads once, few, many or a size class.

>.|.|TRBJ2-3|14|TRBV28
TGTGCCAGCAGTTCCACCGGACGCACAGATACGCAGTATTTT
CASSSTGRTDTQYF
>.|.|TRBJ2-7|16|TRBV5-1
TGCGCCAGCAGCTCATATACCGTCCCCAGCTCCTACGAGCAGTACTTC
CASSSYTVPSSYEQYF
>.|.|TRBJ2-7|13|TRBV19
TGTGCCAGTAGTAATGCAGAGTCCTACGAGCAGTACTTC
CASSNAESYEQYF
>.|.|TRBJ2-7|16|TRBV5-8
TGTGCCAGCAGCTATCCGTGGGGAGAGTCCGCCTACGAGCAGTACTTC
CASSYPWGESAYEQYF
>.|.|TRBJ1-2|15|TRBV30
TGTGCCTGGGAGGCAGGTTATAGAAAGACCTATGGCTACACCTTC
CAWEAGYRKTYGYTF
>TRBD2|once|TRBJ2-3|18|TRBV27
TGTGCCAGCCGCCCCTATTTCATGCTAGCGGCCTTAACAGATACGCAGTATTTT
CASRPYFMLAALTDTQYF
>.|.|TRBJ2-7|16|TRBV5-4
TGTGCCAGCAGCTTGGATAGGACTTCGGGCTATATCGAGCAGTACTTC
CASSLDRTSGYIEQYF
>.|.|TRBJ2-3|13|TRBV9
TGTGCCAGCAGCCCCCGACTAGCAGATACGCAGTATTTT
CASSPRLADTQYF
>TRBD2|.|TRBJ2-7|17|TRBV7-2
TGTGCCAGCAGCTTAGTGGGGACTAGCGGGAGACTTAACGAGCAGTACTTC
CASSLVGTSGRLNEQYF
>TRBD1|.|TRBJ2-7|14|TRBV27
TGTGCCAGCAGCCAGGGACAGGGGATCTACGAGCAGTACTTC
CASSQGQGIYEQYF
>TRBD1|.|TRBJ2-1|16|TRBV5-1
TGCGCCAGCAGCTCGAATCCAGGGGGCCCCTACAATGAGCAGTTCTTC
CASSSNPGGPYNEQFF
>.|.|TRBJ2-7|17|TRBV21-1
TGTGCCAGCAGCAAAGCGCAAGAGGTCCCTCTTCCCTACGAGCAGTACTTC
CASSKAQEVPLPYEQYF
>TRBD1|.|TRBJ1-4|15|TRBV7-9
TGTGCCAGCAGCTACACAGGGGCGACTAATGAAAAACTGTTTTTT
CASSYTGATNEKLFF
>.|.|TRBJ2-1|15|TRBV9
TGTGCCAGCAGCGTACTACAGGGCTCCTACAATGAGCAGTTCTTC
CASSVLQGSYNEQFF
>TRBD2|.|TRBJ2-3|18|TRBV6-1
TGTGCCAGCAGTGGTTCCCTCGGACTAGCGGGACCCACAGATACGCAGTATTTT
CASSGSLGLAGPTDTQYF
>.|.|TRBJ2-7|13|TRBV29-1
TGCAGCGTCGAAGGGGAAGTTCCCTACGAGCAGTACTTC
CSVEGEVPYEQYF
>TRBD1|.|TRBJ1-2|14|TRBV7-8
TGTGCCAGCAGCCTCGGACAGGTGAACTATGGCTACACCTTC
CASSLGQVNYGYTF
>.|.|TRBJ1-1|12|TRBV28
TGTGCCAGCAGTTTAGGGAGCACTGAAGCTTTCTTT
CASSLGSTEAFF
>TRBD1|.|TRBJ1-4|15|TRBV25-1
TGTGCCAGCAGTGAATGGGCAGGGGGCGATGAAAAACTGTTTTTT
CASSEWAGGDEKLFF
>.|few|TRBJ2-7|13|TRBV27
TGTGCCAGCAGTTTAGGTCCCTCCTACGAGCAGTACTTC
CASSLGPSYEQYF
>.|.|TRBJ2-5|13|TRBV29-1
TGCAGCGCCCGGGACCGGGCCCAAGAGACCCAGTACTTC
CSARDRAQETQYF
>.|.|TRBJ2-7|14|TRBV6-1
TGTGCCAGCAGTCCCTTAGGGGTTGGCTACGAGCAGTACTTC
CASSPLGVGYEQYF
>.|.|TRBJ2-7|14|TRBV29-1
TGCAGCGTTGCAGGCCGGGGGCCCTCCTACGAGCAGTACTTC
CSVAGRGPSYEQYF
>.|.|TRBJ1-3|15|TRBV10-2
TGCGCCAGCAGTGAGGCGGCGAGCTCTGGAAACACCATATATTTT
CASSEAASSGNTIYF
>.|.|TRBJ2-7|12|TRBV16
TGTGCCAGCAGCCCTGTCCTCCACGAGCAGTACTTC
CASSPVLHEQYF
>.|.|TRBJ2-7|15|TRBV28
TGTGCCAGCCAAGCTAGCGACGTTGGGAACTACGAGCAGTACTTC
CASQASDVGNYEQYF
>.|.|TRBJ1-1|12|TRBV9
TGTGCCAGCAGCACCGAGGGACAAGAAGCTTTCTTT
CASSTEGQEAFF
>.|.|TRBJ2-1|16|TRBV27
TGTGCCAGCAGTTTAGAGGGACAAAGCTCCTACAATGAGCAGTTCTTC
CASSLEGQSSYNEQFF
>.|.|TRBJ1-5|18|TRBV6-1
TGTGCCAGCAGTGAAGTGGATTCGTTCGGGGTCAGGAATCAGCCCCAGCATTTT
CASSEVDSFGVRNQPQHF
>.|once|TRBJ1-6|15|TRBV30
TGTGCCTGGAGTGTACAGGGACGGAGAGTATTATCCCTCCACTTT
CAWSVQGRRVLSLHF
>.|.|TRBJ1-2|13|TRBV5-6
TGTGCCAGCAGGGCAGGGTTGCACTATGGCTACACCTTC
CASRAGLHYGYTF
>TRBD2|.|TRBJ2-5|15|TRBV6-5
TGTGCCAGCAGTTTGACTAGCGGAAACCAAGAGACCCAGTACTTC
CASSLTSGNQETQYF
>TRBD1|.|TRBJ2-7|15|TRBV19
TGTGCCAGTAGTATCCGGACAGGGGACATTTACGAGCAGTACTTC
CASSIRTGDIYEQYF
>TRBD1|.|TRBJ2-7|16|TRBV6-1
TGTGCCAGCAGTGAAGAGGGCTGGCAGGGGGCCGACGAGCAGTACTTC
CASSEEGWQGADEQYF
>.|once|TRBJ2-7|15|TRBV10-3
TGTGCCATCAGTGATTCAGGGAGGATCTCCTACGAGCAGTACTTC
CAISDSGRISYEQYF
>.|.|TRBJ2-7|14|TRBV23-1
TGCGCCAGCAATACGGGCGTTGGGGCGGGCGAGCAGTACTTC
CASNTGVGAGEQYF
>.|.|TRBJ2-5|14|TRBV5-1
TGCGCCAGCAACGAGCAGGGTCTCTCGGAGACCCAGTACTTC
CASNEQGLSETQYF
>.|.|TRBJ2-7|15|TRBV27
TGTGCCAGCAGTCCCTCCGCCCCGACCAACTACGAGCAGTACTTC
CASSPSAPTNYEQYF
>.|.|TRBJ2-7|14|TRBV6-1
TGTGCCAGCAGTGAAAATAGACAATCCTACGAGCAGTACTTC
CASSENRQSYEQYF
>.|.|TRBJ2-7|13|TRBV5-8
TGTGCCAGCAGCTACGGAGCTAAGTACGAGCAGTACTTC
CASSYGAKYEQYF
>TRBD1|.|TRBJ1-2|17|TRBV2
TGTGCCAGCAGTGAAGCGGGGGACAGGGTATTCGCCTATGGCTACACCTTC
CASSEAGDRVFAYGYTF
>.|once|TRBJ2-1|12|TRBV4-1
TGCGCCAGCAGCCGGCAGGGGAATGAGCAGTTCTTC
CASSRQGNEQFF
>.|.|TRBJ1-1|15|TRBV28
TGTGCCAGCAGTCCCCGCCCGTACTCTAGCACTGAAGCTTTCTTT
CASSPRPYSSTEAFF
>.|.|TRBJ2-3|16|TRBV7-6
TGTGCCAGCAGCCCGAAACCCGGGAGAACTACAGATACGCAGTATTTT
CASSPKPGRTTDTQYF
>.|.|TRBJ2-7|15|TRBV10-3
TGTGCCATCAGTGAGTCGAGTCAGATCTCCTACGAGCAGTACTTC
CAISESSQISYEQYF
>.|.|TRBJ1-3|16|TRBV2
TGTGCCAGCAGTGATGGGGAGGCTCCGGCTGGAAACACCATATATTTT
CASSDGEAPAGNTIYF
>.|.|TRBJ2-5|15|TRBV7-9
TGTGCCAGCAGCTTAGCGACGGCCGGGGGAGAGACCCAGTACTTC
CASSLATAGGETQYF
>TRBD2|.|TRBJ2-7|18|TRBV27
TGTGCCAGCAGTTTAACACTAGCGGGAGAGGGACTTCCCTACGAGCAGTACTTC
CASSLTLAGEGLPYEQYF
>TRBD1|.|TRBJ2-7|14|TRBV28
TGTGCCAGCGCTGTCAGGACAGGGTCCTACGAGCAGTACTTC
CASAVRTGSYEQYF
>.|.|TRBJ2-5|13|TRBV9
TGTGCCAGCAGCGTCGGTACGGAAGTTACCCAGTACTTC
CASSVGTEVTQYF
>.|.|TRBJ1-5|15|TRBV27
TGTGCCAGCAGTTTATTCGGGGCTAGCAATCAGCCCCAGCATTTT
CASSLFGASNQPQHF
>.|.|TRBJ1-1|14|TRBV10-1
TGCGCCAGCAGTGGAGGGTTGAAGAACACTGAAGCTTTCTTT
CASSGGLKNTEAFF
>.|.|TRBJ2-1|15|TRBV19
TGTGCCAGTAGTATAAGGGGGATCGCCTACAATGAGCAGTTCTTC
CASSIRGIAYNEQFF
>.|.|TRBJ1-1|12|TRBV7-9
TGTGCCAGCAGCCCTGGACAACTTGAAGCTTTCTTT
CASSPGQLEAFF
>.|.|TRBJ2-7|13|TRBV7-6
TGTGCCAGCAGCCCTCTGGGGGGATACGAGCAGTACTTC
CASSPLGGYEQYF